This section outlines one T cell receptor (beta chain) sequence together with its context. Antigen specificity is unknown. The data derive from a study of T cell responses to AZD1222 COVID-19 vaccine. Study conclusions and caveats: Seropositive at baseline were only a handful of AZD1222 recipients. Donors were mostly white British, more females; clonal diversity possibly underestimated.

CDR1 is SGHRS, CDR2 YFSETQ, per germline. V gave up 0 bases and J gave up 6 bases, with 10 bases separating them. The CDR3 is 14 residues long. The protocol was immunoSEQ multiplex PCR, while the TCRdb copy is restricted to in-frame clones and leaves out a portion. The sample shows over 120,000 clones, 92% of them seen only once. The source of this sequence is an adult in good health. V gene TRBV5-1 combines with J gene TRBJ1-5, with D unclear. The starting material was peripheral blood, obtained on day 0 of AZD1222 vaccination. The CDR3: CASSLEGVGQPQHF. CDR3 nucleotide sequence: TGCGCCAGCAGCTTGGAGGGAGTTGGTCAGCCCCAGCATTTT.